This TCR beta chain appears in the sequencing data of a study of cytomegalovirus exposure and HLA in healthy donors. Study-level information: In terms of ancestry, the Caucasian-associated cluster contained more than 65% of the roughly 360 genotyped donors.

Trimming took 5 bases from V and 5 from J; bases not matched to a gene: 23. Germline-derived CDR1 and CDR2 are SEHNR and FQNEAQ (reference sequence). CDR3 length equals 19 residues. The study ran its PCR with 60 Vbeta and 13 Jbeta primers. Method: immunoSEQ multiplex PCR; TCRdb's copy keeps in-frame clones and lacks some. Across tens of thousands of clones, the top ten clones capture 15% of the sample. For this clone: Its target is unknown.

Study-level findings and limits: Later analysis suggested most CMV-associated TCR beta chains were HLA-restricted. Previously analyzed data showed that most TCR beta V segments were productive at a frequency of about 90% or about 30%.

The genes are TRBV7-9 and TRBJ2-5; 7 nucleotides align to TRBD2. The sequence was collected from a man aged 50 to 60 in good health and CMV-seropositive. The specimen sequenced was PBMCs. The CDR3 sequence is CASSLQGWATPGLRETQYF. CDR3 DNA: TGTGCCAGCAGCCTTCAAGGGTGGGCGACTCCGGGACTACGGGAGACCCAGTACTTC.